This passage covers 20 T cell receptor beta chains from one sample sequenced in a study of blood T cells in healthy people across ages. Alongside a J-beta primer mix, a sample-barcoded 5' primer served in a second PCR lasting roughly 6 to 12 cycles. TCRdb redid the calling of the 5' RACE reads with MiXCR, one entry per CDR3 protein. Of 700,000 or so distinct CDR3 sequences listed, less than 45% are singletons. Sequenced: blood. The receptors here all came from an elderly man in good health.

The chain couples TRBV27 to TRBJ2-7, with 10 bases lining up with TRBD2. Per germline, CDR1 MNHEY and CDR2 SMNVEV (reference sequence). The CDR3 consists of 16 residues. Germline trimming cut 6 bases from V and 1 base from J; bases unmatched to any gene: 9. The CDR3 loop reads CASSSLPTSGSYEQYF. The CDR3 region has the DNA TGTGCCAGCAGCTCACTTCCGACTAGCGGGTCCTACGAGCAGTACTTC.

In this sample, this clonotype turned up once. This sequence joins TRBV7-2 and TRBJ2-1, with D perhaps matching TRBD1 or TRBD2 (5 bases each). The CDR3 runs 15 residues. Germline-derived CDR1 and CDR2 are SGHTA and FQGNSA. Deletions cut 5 bases from V and 4 bases from J, with 15 bases between. The CDR3 bases are TGTGCCAGCAGCAGAGCCGGGACCAAGTACAATGAGCAGTTCTTC. This translates into CASSRAGTKYNEQFF.

A remark on this clonotype: A much more abundant neighbour one base away suggests this may be a read error. The genes are TRBV5-6 and TRBJ2-5; perhaps D is TRBD1 or TRBD2 (6 bases each). Deletions cut 4 bases from V and 0 bases from J, with 13 bases between. CDR3 length: 15 residues. CDR1 and CDR2 (germline): SGHDT, YYEEEE. The CDR3 is CASSRQEGYQETQYF. The CDR3 nucleotides read TGTGCCAGCAGCCGACAGGAGGGTTACCAAGAGACCCAGTACTTC.

The V and J genes are TRBV7-9 and TRBJ2-5; 12 bases match TRBD1. The DNA end favors TRBJ2-7, so the J call may be wrong. This CDR3 has 15 amino acids. Germline V gene lookup returns CDR1 SEHNR and CDR2 FQNEAQ (reference sequence). The CDR3, as DNA: TGTGCCAGCAGCTTAGTTGGGACAGGGGGCTCCGAGCAGTACTTC. It specifies CASSLVGTGGSEQYF.

The chain is built from TRBV2 and TRBJ2-1; D might be TRBD1 (6 bases). The CDR3 sequence is 15 residues long. V was shortened by 7 bases and J by 2 bases, with 15 bases between the two germline ends. Germline V CDR1 and CDR2: SNHLY, FYNNEI. The CDR3 spells CASIPGAGPYNEQFF. CDR3 DNA: TGTGCCAGCATTCCAGGGGCGGGTCCCTACAATGAGCAGTTCTTC.

This clonotype was seen a handful of times. This chain uses TRBV6-2 or TRBV6-3 with TRBJ2-4; possible D gene TRBD2, 7 bases. From germline, CDR1 is MNHEY and CDR2 SVGEGT. V lost 2 bases to trimming and J lost 6 bases, with 14 bases between them. This CDR3 has 15 residues. This CDR3 is CASSYGGAHGNIQYF. The CDR3, as DNA: TGTGCCAGCAGTTACGGGGGGGCGCATGGAAACATTCAGTACTTC.

The chain has TRBV20-1 and TRBJ2-3; TRBD2 is a possible D gene (5 bases). V was shortened by 0 bases and J by 0 bases, with 10 bases between the two germline ends. Per the germline V gene, CDR1 is DFQATT and CDR2 is SNEGSKA (reference sequence). The CDR3 covers 15 residues. As DNA, the CDR3 is TGCAGTGCTAGAGATCGGACTGTTAGCACAGATACGCAGTATTTT. Its protein product is CSARDRTVSTDTQYF.

The sample holds a few counts of this clonotype. The genes are TRBV9 and TRBJ2-3, with D perhaps being TRBD1 or TRBD2 (5 bases each). The CDR3 has 14 amino acids. Trimming stripped 0 bases from V and 2 bases from J, with 7 bases between. The germline gives CDR1 SGDLS, CDR2 YYNGEE. The CDR3 coding sequence is TGTGCCAGCAGCGTAGACGGGGCCACAGATACGCAGTATTTT. This translates into CASSVDGATDTQYF. Based on the CDR3 plus reference TRBV9 and TRBJ2-3, the full variable domain is DSGVTQTPKHLITATGQRVTLRCSPRSGDLSVYWYQQSLDQGLQFLIQYYNGEERAKGNILERFSAQQFPDLHSELNLSSLELGDSALYFCASSVDGATDTQYFGPGTRLTVL.

This clonotype was seen ten or more times. The chain recombines TRBV20-1 with TRBJ2-7; 7 nucleotides align to TRBD2. The CDR3 covers 13 residues. Per the germline V gene, CDR1 is DFQATT and CDR2 is SNEGSKA (reference sequence). J lost 0 bases, V lost 5 bases, and 4 bases had no gene match. The CDR3 here is CSARDYSSYEQYF. The CDR3 nucleotides read TGCAGTGCTCGGGACTACAGCTCCTACGAGCAGTACTTC.

This clonotype was found many times. The chain combines TRBV5-1 with TRBJ2-7; weak D call: TRBD2 (5 bases). The ends were cut back, 0 bases at V and 3 bases at J, with 10 bases in the middle. Per germline, CDR1 SGHRS and CDR2 YFSETQ. The CDR3 totals 14 residues. Here the CDR3 DNA reads TGCGCCAGCAGCTTGGCCTTCGGGGACTACGAGCAGTACTTC. Translating gives CASSLAFGDYEQYF.

There are many counts of this clonotype. The chain recombines TRBV6-5 with TRBJ2-7; 7 bases are shared with TRBD2. The V gene's germline CDR1 is MNHEY and CDR2 SVGAGI. CDR3 length: 17 residues. V gave up 2 bases and J gave up 0 bases; unmatched junction bases: 10. This chain's CDR3 is CASSYGLGGPGSYEQYF. The CDR3 bases are TGTGCCAGCAGTTACGGACTAGGAGGCCCGGGCTCCTACGAGCAGTACTTC.

The J gene is TRBJ2-5, the V gene TRBV4-3, with a possible D match to TRBD2 (6 bases). This CDR3 has 14 residues. Germline values: CDR1 LGHNA, CDR2 YSLEER. Trimming stripped 4 bases from V and 13 bases from J, with 22 bases between. The CDR3 reads CASSPSVSRYELYF. DNA of the CDR3: TGCGCCAGCAGCCCTAGCGTGAGTAGGTACGAGCTGTACTTC.

This clonotype has a handful of counts. This sequence joins TRBV5-1 and TRBJ2-7, with D perhaps given as TRBD1 or TRBD2 (5 bases each). This CDR3 region has 15 residues. Germline-derived CDR1 and CDR2 are SGHRS and YFSETQ. With 2 bases removed from V and 7 bases from J, the gap between germline ends came to 19 bases. The CDR3 nucleotides are TGCGCCAGCAGCTTCGTTTCCGGGACCCCGGGGGAGCAGTACTTC. It translates to CASSFVSGTPGEQYF.

The count of this clonotype is one. A much more abundant neighbour one base away suggests this may be a read error. The genes are TRBV4-1 and TRBJ2-5; D is possibly TRBD1 (5 bases). In germline, CDR1 is MGHRA, CDR2 YSYEKL. The ends were cut back, 3 bases at V and 11 bases at J, with 16 bases in the middle. The CDR3 totals 13 residues. The CDR3: CASSHDRLNEQYF. In DNA, the CDR3 is TGCGCCAGCAGCCACGACAGACTCAATGAGCAGTACTTC.

This chain links TRBV6-2 or TRBV6-3 with TRBJ2-3, with TRBD2 matching 8 bases. CDR3 size: 14 residues. CDR1 MNHEY and CDR2 SVGEGT come from the germline V gene. V trimming: 8 bases; J trimming: 8 bases; junction bases outside the gene matches: 12. The CDR3 loop is CASRWTGGTPTQYF. DNA of the CDR3: TGTGCCAGCCGCTGGACGGGGGGGACCCCTACGCAGTATTTT.

The chain combines TRBV4-2 with TRBJ2-5; 11 positions match TRBD2. Germline V gene sequence: CDR1 LGHNA, CDR2 YNFKEQ. J lost 11 bases, V lost 1 base, and 9 bases had no gene match. The CDR3 extends over 15 amino acids. DNA of the CDR3: TGTGCCAGCAGCCAAGCGGGACTAGCGGACAATGAGCAGTACTTC. It yields the protein CASSQAGLADNEQYF.

This chain connects TRBV28 to TRBJ2-5, with a tentative D call TRBD1 (6 bases). This CDR3 has 15 residues. The V gene's germline CDR1 is MDHEN and CDR2 SYDVKM. V was cut by 2 bases and J by 1 base, with 11 bases left in between. CDR3 in DNA: TGTGCCAGCAGTTTAGATGGACAGCCCCAAGAGACCCAGTACTTC. It is translated as CASSLDGQPQETQYF.

The sample holds a few counts of this clonotype. The CDR3 region is CASSTGRTGELFF. DNA of the CDR3: TGTGCCAGCAGCACAGGGAGGACCGGGGAGCTGTTTTTT. The V and J genes are TRBV2 and TRBJ2-2; the D gene could be TRBD1 or TRBD2 (6 bases each). Per germline, CDR1 SNHLY and CDR2 FYNNEI. This CDR3 has 13 residues. V was clipped by 6 bases and J by 5 bases, with 10 bases between them.

The V and J genes are TRBV7-8 and TRBJ2-3; 15 bases line up with TRBD2. The germline CDR1 and CDR2 sequences are SGHVS and FQNEAQ. The CDR3 loop spans 20 amino acids. V trimming: 8 bases; J trimming: 0 bases; junction bases outside the gene matches: 15. The CDR3 here is CASLARRLGLAGGSTDTQYF. The CDR3 coding sequence is TGTGCCAGCCTTGCAAGGCGACTGGGACTAGCGGGAGGAAGCACAGATACGCAGTATTTT.

The V gene is TRBV20-1, the J gene TRBJ1-1, with D maybe TRBD1 (5 bases). Germline values: CDR1 DFQATT, CDR2 SNEGSKA (reference sequence). The CDR3 runs to 13 residues. Trimming left V 5 bases short and J 0 bases short, with 10 bases between. This CDR3 is CSAFRTLNTEAFF. The CDR3 DNA sequence: TGCAGTGCTTTCAGGACATTGAACACTGAAGCTTTCTTT.